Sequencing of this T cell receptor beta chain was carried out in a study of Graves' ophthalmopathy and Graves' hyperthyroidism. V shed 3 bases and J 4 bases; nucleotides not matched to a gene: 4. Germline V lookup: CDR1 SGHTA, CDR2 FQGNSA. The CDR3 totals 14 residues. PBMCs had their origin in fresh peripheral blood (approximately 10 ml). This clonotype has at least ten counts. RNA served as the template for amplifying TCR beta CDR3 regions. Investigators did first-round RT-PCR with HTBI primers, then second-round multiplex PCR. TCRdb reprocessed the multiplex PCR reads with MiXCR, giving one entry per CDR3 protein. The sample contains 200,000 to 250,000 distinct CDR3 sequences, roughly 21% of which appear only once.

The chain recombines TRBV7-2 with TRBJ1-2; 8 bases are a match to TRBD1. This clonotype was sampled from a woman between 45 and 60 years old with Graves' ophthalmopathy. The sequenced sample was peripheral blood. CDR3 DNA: TGTGCCAGCAGCTTCGGGGACAGGAGCTATGGCTACACCTTC. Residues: CASSFGDRSYGYTF.